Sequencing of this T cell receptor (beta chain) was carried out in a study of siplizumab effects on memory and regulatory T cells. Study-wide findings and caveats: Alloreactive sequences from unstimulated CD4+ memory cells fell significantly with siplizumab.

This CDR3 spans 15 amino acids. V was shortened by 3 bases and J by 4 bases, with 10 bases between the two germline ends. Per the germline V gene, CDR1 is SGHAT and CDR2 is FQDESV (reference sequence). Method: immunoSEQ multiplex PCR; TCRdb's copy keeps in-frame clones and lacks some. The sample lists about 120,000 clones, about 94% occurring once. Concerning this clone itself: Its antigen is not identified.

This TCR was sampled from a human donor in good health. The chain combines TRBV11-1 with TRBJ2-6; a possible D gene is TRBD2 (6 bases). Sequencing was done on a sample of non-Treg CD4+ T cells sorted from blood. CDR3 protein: CASSLEGSGANVLTF. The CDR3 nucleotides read TGTGCCAGCAGCTTGGAGGGATCCGGGGCCAACGTCCTGACTTTC. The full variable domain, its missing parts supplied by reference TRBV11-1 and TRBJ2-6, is EAEVAQSPRYKITEKSQAVAFWCDPISGHATLYWYRQILGQGPELLVQFQDESVVDDSQLPKDRFSAERLKGVDSTLKIQPAELGDSAMYLCASSLEGSGANVLTFGAGSRLTVL.